The 5 T cell receptor beta chains presented below share a single source sample, sequenced in a study of blood T cell repertoires in COVID-19. Assay used: immunoSEQ multiplex PCR; TCRdb lists only in-frame clones, some missing. The repertoire holds some 70,000 clones, 80% to 90% seen once, with 2.7% in the top ten. Sequencing input: peripheral blood. These receptors were taken from a middle-aged man with acute or convalescent COVID-19.

The chain employs TRBV2 and TRBJ2-7, with TRBD1 matching 9 bases. The CDR3 runs 16 residues. The trim removed 6 bases at V and 2 bases at J, leaving 11 bases unmatched. The germline gives CDR1 SNHLY, CDR2 FYNNEI. The CDR3 here is CASSITFDRGAYEQYF. The CDR3 bases are TGTGCCAGCAGCATTACTTTCGACAGGGGGGCCTACGAGCAGTACTTC.

The chain employs TRBV18 and TRBJ1-3; TRBD1 matches at 10 bases. This CDR3 has 17 residues. Germline values: CDR1 KGHSH, CDR2 LQKENI. The trim removed 3 bases at V and 3 bases at J, leaving 8 bases unmatched. This CDR3 is CASSPMTGGRSGNTIYF. DNA for the CDR3: TGTGCCAGCTCACCGATGACAGGGGGCCGGAGTGGAAACACCATATATTTT. Full variable domain (remainder filled in from reference TRBV18 and TRBJ1-3): NAGVMQNPRHLVRRRGQEARLRCSPMKGHSHVYWYRQLPEEGLKFMVYLQKENIIDESGMPKERFSAEFPKEGPSILRIQQVVRGDSAAYFCASSPMTGGRSGNTIYFGEGSWLTVV.

J is TRBJ2-3 and V is TRBV28; tentatively, D is TRBD2 (5 bases). CDR1 is MDHEN, CDR2 SYDVKM, per germline. CDR3 length: 16 residues. With 5 bases removed from V and 3 bases from J, the gap between germline ends came to 18 bases. The CDR3 DNA follows: TGTGCCAGCAGTCCACCGAAGGAGGTGCCAACAGATACGCAGTATTTT. Its protein product is CASSPPKEVPTDTQYF. The full variable domain, its missing parts supplied by reference TRBV28 and TRBJ2-3, is DVKVTQSSRYLVKRTGEKVFLECVQDMDHENMFWYRQDPGLGLRLIYFSYDVKMKEKGDIPEGYSVSREKKERFSLILESASTNQTSMYLCASSPPKEVPTDTQYFGPGTRLTVL.

This clone appeared once. The V call is TRBV6-5, the J call TRBJ1-5, with 7 bases that match TRBD1. Germline V gene lookup returns CDR1 MNHEY and CDR2 SVGAGI. After removal of 5 bases from V and 4 bases from J, the junction contained 8 bases not matched to a gene. This CDR3 contains 15 residues. The CDR3 nucleotides read TGTGCCAGCAGTCCACAGGGACAGCTAAATCAGCCCCAGCATTTT. It translates to CASSPQGQLNQPQHF.

V gene TRBV6-1 combines with J gene TRBJ1-1; maybe TRBD1 (5 bases). Germline-derived CDR1 and CDR2 are MNHNS and SASEGT. The CDR3 is 13 amino acids. Trimming removed 2 bases from V and 4 bases from J, with 8 bases in between. CDR3 DNA sequence: TGTGCCAGCAGTGAATTGGGGGGCACTGAAGCTTTCTTT. It specifies CASSELGGTEAFF.